Listed below are T cell receptor beta chains from one sample, sequenced in a study of blood T cell repertoires in COVID-19. The assay was immunoSEQ multiplex PCR, and TCRdb's table has in-frame clones only and misses some. The sample lists about 280,000 clones, 85% to 90% occurring once. The sample taken for sequencing was peripheral blood. The receptors here all came from a woman aged 30 to 39 with COVID-19, enrolled during active disease. Both conserved end residues are part of each CDR3. D genes are given only for firm matches. The listing skips clone size in some rows; elsewhere it reads once, few, many or a size class.

V	D	size	J	CDR3	DNA
TRBV7-9	TRBD2	.	TRBJ2-5	CASRPSGTSGETQYF	TGTGCCAGCAGACCCTCAGGGACTAGTGGAGAGACCCAGTACTTC
TRBV7-2	.	.	TRBJ1-1	CASSLPGGAGSTEAFF	TGTGCCAGCAGCTTGCCCGGCGGGGCGGGGAGCACTGAAGCTTTCTTT
TRBV11-3	TRBD1	.	TRBJ2-1	CASSSRGNEQFF	TGTGCCAGCAGCTCCAGGGGGAATGAGCAGTTCTTC
TRBV11-2	.	few	TRBJ1-3	CASSSLLDSSGNTIYF	TGTGCCAGCAGCTCCCTTCTGGACAGCTCTGGAAACACCATATATTTT
TRBV5-5	TRBD1	once	TRBJ2-2	CASSLGTGGAYTGELFF	TGTGCCAGCAGCCTTGGGACAGGGGGCGCTTATACCGGGGAGCTGTTTTTT
TRBV12-5	.	.	TRBJ1-2	CASGSNYGYTF	TGTGCTAGTGGTTCAAACTATGGCTACACCTTC
TRBV30	TRBD1	.	TRBJ1-1	CAWTRDSGFEAFF	TGTGCCTGGACCCGGGACAGTGGATTTGAAGCTTTCTTT
TRBV5-1	.	.	TRBJ1-1	CASSFRGEAAEAFF	TGCGCCAGCAGCTTTCGCGGGGAGGCGGCTGAAGCTTTCTTT
TRBV11-3	TRBD2	.	TRBJ2-1	CASSSLAGGPSDEQFF	TGTGCCAGCAGCTCGTTAGCGGGGGGGCCCTCCGATGAGCAGTTCTTC
TRBV5-6	.	.	TRBJ2-1	CASSTTWVSNEQFF	TGTGCCAGCAGTACTACTTGGGTTAGCAATGAGCAGTTCTTC
TRBV5-1	TRBD1	.	TRBJ2-7	CASSSGTGDEQYF	TGCGCCAGCAGCTCTGGGACAGGGGACGAGCAGTACTTC
TRBV18	TRBD1	.	TRBJ1-4	CASSPPLGQGNEKLFF	TGTGCCAGCTCACCACCGCTGGGACAGGGGAATGAAAAACTGTTTTTT
TRBV24-1	.	few	TRBJ2-1	CATSAVDKHNEQFF	TGTGCCACCAGTGCAGTGGACAAACACAATGAGCAGTTCTTC
TRBV12-3/TRBV12-4	.	.	TRBJ1-1	CASRTERGTEAFF	TGTGCCAGCCGCACGGAAAGGGGCACTGAAGCTTTCTTT
TRBV11-3	.	.	TRBJ2-7	CASSATGYEQYF	TGTGCCAGCAGCGCGACGGGTTACGAGCAGTACTTC
TRBV2	TRBD2	once	TRBJ2-1	CASSGTSGAEQFF	TGTGCCAGCAGTGGGACTAGCGGGGCCGAGCAGTTCTTC
TRBV6-5	.	.	TRBJ2-7	CASGRGGVREYEQYF	TGTGCCAGCGGCCGTGGCGGGGTTCGTGAGTACGAGCAGTACTTC
TRBV5-1	TRBD1	.	TRBJ2-5	CASNDGTGGETQYF	TGCGCCAGCAACGATGGGACAGGGGGAGAGACCCAGTACTTC
TRBV29-1	TRBD1	.	TRBJ1-2	CSARDRGDYGYTF	TGCAGCGCGAGGGACAGGGGGGACTATGGCTACACCTTC
TRBV25-1	.	.	TRBJ1-6	CASSEAGSNSPLHF	TGTGCCAGCAGTGAGGCAGGGTCAAATTCACCCCTCCACTTT
TRBV14	TRBD1	.	TRBJ1-1	CASSQDRTGMPEAFF	TGTGCCAGCAGCCAAGATCGGACAGGGATGCCTGAAGCTTTCTTT
TRBV6-2/TRBV6-3	.	.	TRBJ2-3	CASSYEGGANTDTQYF	TGTGCCAGCAGTTACGAGGGGGGGGCCAACACAGATACGCAGTATTTT
TRBV15	.	.	TRBJ2-2	CATSSYDTGELFF	TGTGCCACCAGCAGCTACGACACCGGGGAGCTGTTTTTT
TRBV5-1	.	.	TRBJ2-3	CASSSGVQGPTDTQYF	TGCGCCAGCAGCTCGGGGGTTCAGGGCCCCACAGATACGCAGTATTTT
TRBV23-1	.	.	TRBJ1-6	CASDAEGASSYNSPLHF	TGCGCCAGCGACGCTGAAGGGGCAAGCTCCTATAATTCACCCCTCCACTTT
TRBV29-1	TRBD2	.	TRBJ2-1	CSTLFRTSGGARFQEFF	TGCAGCACCCTTTTCAGGACTAGCGGGGGGGCGAGGTTTCAGGAGTTCTTC
TRBV7-2	TRBD1	.	TRBJ1-5	CASSLIGRQGVNQPQHF	TGTGCCAGCAGCTTAATAGGGCGGCAGGGGGTGAATCAGCCCCAGCATTTT
TRBV5-1	.	.	TRBJ2-5	CASSFGTAEETQYF	TGCGCCAGCAGCTTCGGAACAGCTGAAGAGACCCAGTACTTC
TRBV12-3/TRBV12-4	.	few	TRBJ2-2	CASSLHGELFF	TGTGCCAGCAGTTTACACGGGGAGCTGTTTTTT
TRBV7-8	.	.	TRBJ1-5	CASSLARTVHQPQHF	TGTGCCAGCAGCTTAGCGCGGACAGTACATCAGCCCCAGCATTTT
TRBV5-4	.	once	TRBJ2-3	CASSLRGDASDTQYF	TGTGCCAGCAGCTTGCGCGGGGATGCCTCAGATACGCAGTATTTT
TRBV19	.	.	TRBJ1-2	CASSIDWPGYGYTF	TGTGCCAGTAGTATAGATTGGCCAGGCTATGGCTACACCTTC
TRBV5-1	.	.	TRBJ1-5	CASSIGGNGNQPQHF	TGCGCCAGCAGCATCGGGGGTAATGGCAATCAGCCCCAGCATTTT
TRBV7-9	.	.	TRBJ1-4	CASSAWAEIDEKLFF	TGTGCCAGCAGCGCTTGGGCTGAGATAGATGAAAAACTGTTTTTT
TRBV12-3/TRBV12-4	.	once	TRBJ2-7	CASSPTRGSEQYF	TGTGCCAGCAGCCCAACCCGGGGGTCCGAGCAGTACTTC
TRBV5-1	.	.	TRBJ2-1	CASSLSPAGAISGNEQFF	TGCGCCAGCAGCCTATCCCCGGCGGGGGCTATAAGCGGTAATGAGCAGTTCTTC
TRBV10-2	TRBD1	.	TRBJ2-6	CAGTTGGSSGANVLTF	TGCGCCGGAACGACAGGGGGTAGCTCTGGGGCCAACGTCCTGACTTTC
TRBV9	.	.	TRBJ2-7	CASSVGPTGVYEQYF	TGTGCCAGCAGCGTAGGACCTACGGGGGTCTACGAGCAGTACTTC
TRBV14	TRBD1	.	TRBJ1-2	CASSQGAGGDYGYTF	TGTGCCAGCAGCCAAGGAGCAGGGGGTGACTATGGCTACACCTTC
TRBV10-1	TRBD1	.	TRBJ1-5	CASSDPGTEDQPQHF	TGCGCCAGCAGTGATCCGGGGACAGAGGATCAGCCCCAGCATTTT
TRBV9	TRBD1	once	TRBJ2-2	CASSSRDRGHWNTGELFF	TGTGCCAGCAGCTCCCGGGACAGGGGGCATTGGAACACCGGGGAGCTGTTTTTT
TRBV19	.	.	TRBJ2-2	CASQSGLLNTGELFF	TGTGCCAGTCAGTCAGGCCTTCTCAACACCGGGGAGCTGTTTTTT
TRBV27	TRBD2	.	TRBJ2-5	CASSSYPRTSGARETQYF	TGTGCCAGCAGTTCCTATCCCCGGACTAGCGGGGCTAGAGAGACCCAGTACTTC
TRBV7-8	TRBD2	.	TRBJ2-3	CASSLVRGATDTQYF	TGTGCCAGCAGCTTAGTGCGGGGGGCCACAGATACGCAGTATTTT
TRBV19	TRBD2	few	TRBJ2-7	CASSQTGGIYEQYF	TGTGCCAGTAGCCAGACGGGGGGGATCTACGAGCAGTACTTC
TRBV4-1	.	.	TRBJ1-2	CASSQVPSTNYGYTF	TGCGCCAGCAGCCAAGTTCCGAGTACTAACTATGGCTACACCTTC
TRBV3-1/TRBV3-2	TRBD1	.	TRBJ2-1	CASSRRDRDGSGQFF	TGTGCCAGCAGTCGAAGGGACAGGGACGGGAGTGGGCAGTTCTTC
TRBV19	TRBD1	.	TRBJ1-2	CASGPGQGGGYTF	TGTGCCAGTGGCCCGGGACAGGGGGGAGGCTACACCTTC
TRBV6-5	TRBD1	.	TRBJ1-6	CASKNRGNSPLHF	TGTGCCAGCAAGAACAGGGGAAATTCACCCCTCCACTTT
TRBV3-1/TRBV3-2	.	.	TRBJ2-1	CASSQVSWAAEQFF	TGTGCCAGCAGCCAAGTAAGCTGGGCCGCTGAGCAGTTCTTC